A single sample is the source of the 28 T cell receptor beta chains below, sequenced in a study of T cells in Graves' hyperthyroidism and ophthalmopathy. Amplification of TCR beta CDR3 regions was performed using RNA transcripts as template. The HTBI primer set was used in a first-round RT-PCR of the TCR CDR3. MiXCR, run by TCRdb on the multiplex PCR reads, gives a single entry per CDR3 protein. Of a few hundred thousand distinct CDR3 sequences listed, around 43% are singletons. Sequenced material: peripheral blood or thyroid tissue (not recorded which). The receptors stem from an adult woman with Graves' disease, either hyperthyroidism or ophthalmopathy (not recorded which).

The rearrangement uses TRBV2 and TRBJ1-2; D possibly corresponds to TRBD1 (6 bases). The V and J ends lost 6 bases and 6 bases respectively, with 23 bases between them. CDR3 size: 16 residues. CDR1 and CDR2 from the germline V gene are SNHLY and FYNNEI. Here the CDR3 reads CASRYRDTSGDDGYTF. The CDR3 DNA follows: TGTGCCAGCAGATACCGGGACACTTCCGGGGACGATGGCTACACCTTC.

This clonotype was counted ten times or more. The genes are TRBV6-5 and TRBJ1-5; tentatively, D is TRBD1 (6 bases). Trimming cost V 2 bases and J 5 bases, with 10 bases left between them. The CDR3 has 14 amino acids. Germline V gene lookup returns CDR1 MNHEY and CDR2 SVGAGI. CDR3 amino acids: CASSYRGGDQPQHF. The CDR3 region has the DNA TGTGCCAGCAGTTACAGAGGGGGAGATCAGCCCCAGCATTTT.

This clonotype was counted between two and nine times. The chain joins TRBV2 to TRBJ1-6; TRBD1 aligns across 12 bases. Germline V gene data show CDR1 as SNHLY and CDR2 as FYNNEI. The J segment lost 8 bases and the V segment lost 6 bases, leaving 11 bases of the junction unmatched. The CDR3 has 17 residues. CDR3 residues: CASSVGTGGASDSPLHF. CDR3 sequence (DNA): TGTGCCAGCAGCGTGGGGACAGGGGGCGCATCTGATTCACCCCTCCACTTT.

Concerning this clonotype itself: A read error is likely, as this CDR3 ends without the conserved phenylalanine or tryptophan. The limits of the CDR3 on the DNA are not certain, so only TCRdb's listed CDR3 is given. The chain has TRBV7-8 and TRBJ2-2; TRBD1 is taken as the D call from the table, unchecked against the DNA. Germline V gene sequence: CDR1 SGHVS, CDR2 FQNEAQ. The CDR3 length equals 9 residues, ends included. CDR3: CASTPGVFL.

This chain links TRBV29-1 with TRBJ1-2, with 8 positions matching TRBD1. The V gene end was trimmed by 6 bases and the J gene end by 8 bases; junction bases not matched to a gene: 11. Germline assignment: CDR1 SQVTM and CDR2 ANQGSEA. This CDR3 contains 13 residues. CDR3 nucleotides: TGCAGCGTGCGCCTGACAGGGGCAGAGGGCTACACCTTC. Encoded protein: CSVRLTGAEGYTF.

The chain employs TRBV7-9 and TRBJ2-5, with 10 bases aligning to TRBD2. The CDR3 totals 15 residues. Germline CDR1 reads SEHNR; CDR2 reads FQNEAQ (reference sequence). J lost 5 bases, V lost 2 bases, and 5 bases had no gene match. CDR3 nucleotides: TGTGCCAGCAGCTTACTAGCGGGAGATGAGGAGACCCAGTACTTC. Translated, it gives CASSLLAGDEETQYF.

This clonotype was found many times. The V gene is TRBV19, the J gene TRBJ1-1; D may be TRBD1 (5 bases). V gave up 5 bases and J gave up 1 base, with 11 bases separating them. The CDR3 has 14 amino acids. Germline lookup yields CDR1 LNHDA and CDR2 SQIVND (reference sequence). The CDR3 region has the DNA TGTGCCAGTAGTCTCCAGGGTACGAACACTGAAGCTTTCTTT. Protein product: CASSLQGTNTEAFF.

The chain uses TRBV10-3 and TRBJ2-7; D unresolved. Trimming removed 6 bases from V and 3 bases from J, with 12 bases in between. Germline V gene lookup returns CDR1 ENHRY and CDR2 SYGVKD. The CDR3 is 13 residues long. The CDR3 nucleotides are TGTGCCATCAGGCAAACAGTGAACTACGAGCAGTACTTC. Amino acids: CAIRQTVNYEQYF.

This clonotype came up many times. The chain joins TRBV20-1 to TRBJ2-5; D gene uncertain. V lost 0 bases, J lost 2 bases, and 13 bases lay in between. Germline V lookup: CDR1 DFQATT, CDR2 SNEGSKA (reference sequence). There are 15 residues in the CDR3. The CDR3 here is CSARDLVGNQETQYF. CDR3 coding DNA: TGCAGTGCTAGAGATTTAGTAGGGAATCAAGAGACCCAGTACTTC.

This clonotype came up a few times. The chain uses TRBV7-2 and TRBJ2-3, with a possible D match to TRBD1 (6 bases). CDR3 size: 17 residues. The V end lost 5 bases, the J end lost 1 base, and 19 bases lay between the germline ends. Germline CDR1 SGHTA, CDR2 FQGNSA. The CDR3 here is CASSTPAGALRTDTQYF. The CDR3 nucleotides read TGTGCCAGCAGCACACCTGCAGGGGCGCTACGCACAGATACGCAGTATTTT.

The chain couples TRBV4-1 to TRBJ1-3; D is unresolved. This CDR3 region has 16 residues. Trimming cost V 1 base and J 2 bases, with 12 bases left between them. The germline CDR1 and CDR2 sequences are MGHRA and YSYEKL. The CDR3 bases are TGCGCCAGCAGCCAAGTGAAGGCTTCGGCTGGAAACACCATATATTTT. Amino acid sequence: CASSQVKASAGNTIYF.

The rearrangement joins TRBV10-3 to TRBJ2-5; D remains unclear. Trimming stripped 0 bases from V and 5 bases from J, with 10 bases between. The CDR3 totals 14 residues. Per the germline V gene, CDR1 is ENHRY and CDR2 is SYGVKD. The CDR3 DNA follows: TGTGCCATCAGTGAGTCCCGGATGATGGAGACCCAGTACTTC. The encoded protein is CAISESRMMETQYF.

This clonotype was detected a few times. The gene calls are TRBV7-9 and TRBJ1-1; tentatively, D is TRBD1 (6 bases). Trimming took 8 bases from V and 1 from J, leaving 8 bases between them. This CDR3 region has 12 residues. Looked up from germline, CDR1 is SEHNR and CDR2 is FQNEAQ (reference sequence). CDR3 nucleotides: TGTGCCAGCGACAGGTCGAACACTGAAGCTTTCTTT. This sequence encodes CASDRSNTEAFF.

As for this clonotype: A read error may be the cause here, since a much bigger clone is one base away. The V call is TRBV5-1, the J call TRBJ2-5; D remains unclear. Matching the DNA end better, TRBJ2-7 makes the J call doubtful. CDR3 size: 12 residues. Germline assignment: CDR1 SGHRS and CDR2 YFSETQ. This CDR3 is CASSLGTDEQYF. The CDR3 DNA follows: TGCGCCAGCAGCTTGGGGACGGACGAGCAGTACTTC.

This clonotype was observed many times. V is TRBV15 and J is TRBJ2-4, with D perhaps TRBD1 (6 bases). Germline values: CDR1 LNHNV, CDR2 YYDKDF (reference sequence). There are 14 residues in the CDR3. The V end lost 5 bases, the J end lost 8 bases, and 16 bases lay between the germline ends. CDR3 DNA sequence: TGTGCCACCAGCGCTCAACAGGGCAGGGACATTCAGTACTTC. Its protein product is CATSAQQGRDIQYF.

The chain combines TRBV30 with TRBJ1-2; D unresolved. Germline CDR1 GTSNPN, CDR2 SVGIG (reference sequence). This CDR3 is 13 amino acids long. Trimming removed 2 bases at V and 3 bases at J, with 10 bases between. This chain's CDR3 is CAWSQGPYYGYTF. The CDR3 DNA is TGTGCCTGGAGTCAAGGGCCTTACTATGGCTACACCTTC.

This chain connects TRBV7-2 to TRBJ2-2; D possibly uses TRBD1 or TRBD2 (5 bases each). V shed 1 base and J shed 5 bases, with 11 bases lying between them. CDR1 is SGHTA, CDR2 FQGNSA, per germline. This CDR3 spans 15 amino acids. The CDR3 region has the DNA TGTGCCAGCAGCTTAGGGGGGAGTGCGACCGGGGAGCTGTTTTTT. Encoded protein: CASSLGGSATGELFF.

This rearrangement joins TRBV20-1 to TRBJ1-5, with D maybe TRBD1 (5 bases). Germline V lookup: CDR1 DFQATT, CDR2 SNEGSKA (reference sequence). CDR3 length: 17 residues. V lost 0 bases and J 2 bases, leaving 17 bases between the germline ends. DNA of the CDR3: TGCAGTGCTAGAGATCTTCGGTGGGGGTCGGGCAATCAGCCCCAGCATTTT. Residues: CSARDLRWGSGNQPQHF.

The V call is TRBV12-3 or TRBV12-4, the J call TRBJ1-2, with D maybe TRBD1 (5 bases). The CDR3 contains 13 residues. Trimming left V 8 bases short and J 9 bases short, with 19 bases between. In nucleotides, the CDR3 is TGTGCCAGCGGACTTCGGGGGGACTTTAGCTACACCTTC. Translating gives CASGLRGDFSYTF.

The chain couples TRBV25-1 to TRBJ1-2; 7 nucleotides align to TRBD1. The trim removed 1 base at V and 2 bases at J, leaving 4 bases unmatched. This CDR3 is 15 amino acids long. Germline values: CDR1 MGHDK, CDR2 SYGVNS. CDR3: CASSEFGRGNYGYTF. The CDR3 DNA reads TGTGCCAGCAGTGAATTTGGCAGGGGGAACTATGGCTACACCTTC.

V is TRBV2 and J is TRBJ2-6, with D maybe TRBD2 (7 bases). V was trimmed by 8 bases and J by 1 base, leaving 15 bases between them. The CDR3 is 16 amino acids. Germline lookup yields CDR1 SNHLY and CDR2 FYNNEI. CDR3 DNA: TGTGCCAGCCGGGGGGCTCGCTCTTCTGGGGCCAACGTCCTGACTTTC. Translation gives CASRGARSSGANVLTF.

This clonotype was counted between two and nine times. The chain employs TRBV2 and TRBJ2-2, with D perhaps being TRBD1 or TRBD2 (5 bases each). The germline V gene encodes CDR1 SNHLY and CDR2 FYNNEI. The CDR3 is 15 amino acids. V lost 4 bases to trimming and J lost 0 bases, with 9 bases between them. The CDR3 coding sequence is TGTGCCAGCAGTGCCCGGGGCTCGAACACCGGGGAGCTGTTTTTT. It yields the protein CASSARGSNTGELFF. The entire variable domain, with the rest obtained from reference TRBV2 and TRBJ2-2, is as follows: EPEVTQTPSHQVTQMGQEVILRCVPISNHLYFYWYRQILGQKVEFLVSFYNNEISEKSEIFDDQFSVERPDGSNFTLKIRSTKLEDSAMYFCASSARGSNTGELFFGEGSRLTVL.

This clonotype has ten or more counts. The chain uses TRBV12-3 or TRBV12-4 and TRBJ2-7; unclear D gene. The CDR3 spans 14 residues. Deletions cut 7 bases from V and 5 bases from J, with 18 bases between. The CDR3 region is CASTAQFRSDEQYF. CDR3 DNA: TGTGCCAGCACCGCTCAGTTCAGAAGTGACGAGCAGTACTTC.

CDR3: CASSHRRQGGNTIYF. The CDR3 DNA reads as TGTGCCAGCAGTCACCGGAGACAGGGAGGAAACACCATATATTTT. This chain uses TRBV12-3 or TRBV12-4 with TRBJ1-3; TRBD1 aligns across 7 bases. This CDR3 is 15 amino acids long. V was pared by 5 bases and J by 4 bases, with 8 bases of the junction left unmatched.

This clonotype appeared a few times. CDR3 coding DNA: TGCAGCGTTGAAGCTAACACTGAAGCTTTCTTT. Its translation is CSVEANTEAFF. The chain uses TRBV29-1 and TRBJ1-1; D ambiguous. The V end was cut by 1 base, the J end by 2 bases, with 2 bases between. The length of the CDR3 is 11 residues. Germline V gives CDR1 SQVTM, CDR2 ANQGSEA.

This chain joins TRBV7-2 and TRBJ2-7, with D unresolved. CDR3 length equals 14 residues. V was trimmed by 5 bases and J by 5 bases, leaving 16 bases between them. Germline V gene lookup returns CDR1 SGHTA and CDR2 FQGNSA. Written as DNA, the CDR3 is TGTGCCAGCAGCCCTGTCCTCCCACCTGACGAGCAGTACTTC. Its translation: CASSPVLPPDEQYF.

The chain joins TRBV7-3 to TRBJ1-1; no clear D gene. V dropped 5 bases and J dropped 11 bases, with 15 bases sitting between them. Per the germline V gene, CDR1 is SGHTA and CDR2 is FQGTGA. The CDR3 runs 12 residues. The CDR3 coding sequence is TGTGCCAGCAGCCCCCGGCAGGTCACGGCTTTCTTT. It codes for CASSPRQVTAFF.

The J gene is TRBJ2-2, the V gene TRBV6-1; 8 bases fit TRBD1. V shed 5 bases and J 1 base; nucleotides not matched to a gene: 3. The CDR3 is made up of 15 amino acids. Germline V lookup: CDR1 MNHNS, CDR2 SASEGT. CDR3: CASSRTGRNTGELFF. The CDR3 region has the DNA TGTGCCAGCAGTCGGACAGGGAGGAACACCGGGGAGCTGTTTTTT.